One and the same sample provided the 24 T cell receptor beta chains below, sequenced in a study of T cell responses to AZD1222 COVID-19 vaccine. Data came from immunoSEQ multiplex PCR; TCRdb stores just in-frame clones and leaves some out. The sample carries about 180,000 clones, around 88% recorded once. The sequencing used peripheral blood, collected on day 0 of AZD1222 vaccination. Receptor source: an adult in good health.

This chain links TRBV5-4 with TRBJ1-1; TRBD1 matches 10 bases. Germline values: CDR1 SGHNT, CDR2 YYREEE (reference sequence). The CDR3 runs 16 residues. The junction had 6 bases not matched to a gene; V was cut back by 4 bases and J by 0 bases. The CDR3 coding sequence is TGTGCCAGCAGCAAAACCGGACAGGGGGTGAACACTGAAGCTTTCTTT. Translated, it gives CASSKTGQGVNTEAFF.

V usage is TRBV11-2 and J usage is TRBJ2-7; weak D call: TRBD2 (6 bases). Germline V CDR1 and CDR2: SGHAT, FQNNGV. There are 14 residues in the CDR3. V was clipped by 5 bases and J by 6 bases, with 17 bases between them. The CDR3 DNA reads TGTGCCAGCAGCCCCCGCAGATTCGGGGGCGAGCAGTACTTC. It yields the protein CASSPRRFGGEQYF.

The V and J genes are TRBV2 and TRBJ2-1, with TRBD2 identical over 7 bases. CDR3 size: 17 residues. Per the germline V gene, CDR1 is SNHLY and CDR2 is FYNNEI. V was pared by 0 bases and J by 2 bases, with 7 bases of the junction left unmatched. The CDR3 sequence is CASSEALGREAYNEQFF. The CDR3 nucleotides read TGTGCCAGCAGTGAAGCGCTTGGGAGGGAAGCCTACAATGAGCAGTTCTTC.

This chain joins TRBV13 and TRBJ2-2; 8 nucleotides line up with TRBD1. The germline CDR1 and CDR2 sequences are PRHDT and FYEKMQ (reference sequence). V dropped 7 bases and J dropped 2; count of bases not matched to a gene: 18. CDR3 length: 19 amino acids. The CDR3 DNA sequence: TGTGCCAGCACTAGGGGGCAGGGGGCCCTCCGGGGTAACACCGGGGAGCTGTTTTTT. Translation: CASTRGQGALRGNTGELFF.

Comments on this clone: This may come from a read error, since a much larger clone is one base off. The rearrangement links TRBV2 to TRBJ1-3; TRBD1 matches 7 bases. CDR1 and CDR2 from the germline V gene are SNHLY and FYNNEI. This CDR3 region has 13 residues. With 8 bases clipped from V and 2 bases from J, the junction kept 3 bases outside the gene matches. The CDR3 nucleotides read TGTGCCAGCCGGCAGGGGGCTGGAAACACCATATATTTT. Encoded protein: CASRQGAGNTIYF.

This chain connects TRBV7-6 to TRBJ1-5; TRBD1 agrees at 10 bases. Per germline, CDR1 SGHVS and CDR2 FNYEAQ. The CDR3 covers 15 residues. V lost 2 bases, J lost 5 bases, and 3 bases stayed unmatched. Here the CDR3 DNA reads TGTGCCAGCAGCTTATCGGACAGGGGGGATCAGCCCCAGCATTTT. Translating it yields CASSLSDRGDQPQHF.

J is TRBJ2-3 and V is TRBV27; TRBD2 matches at 8 bases. The CDR3 sequence is 16 residues long. Per the germline V gene, CDR1 is MNHEY and CDR2 is SMNVEV (reference sequence). J lost 0 bases, V lost 6 bases, and 8 bases had no gene match. CDR3 amino acids: CASRFSGTTSTDTQYF. CDR3 bases: TGTGCCAGCAGATTTAGCGGGACTACTAGCACAGATACGCAGTATTTT.

The chain uses TRBV10-3 and TRBJ1-5, with D unclear. Germline lookup yields CDR1 ENHRY and CDR2 SYGVKD. The CDR3 spans 14 residues. Trimming cost V 3 bases and J 1 base, with 7 bases left between them. CDR3 sequence reads: CAISEGGSNQPQHF. The CDR3 nucleotides read TGTGCCATCAGTGAAGGAGGGAGCAATCAGCCCCAGCATTTT.

The rearrangement links TRBV28 to TRBJ2-1, with D perhaps matching TRBD1 (7 bases). The CDR3 extends over 14 amino acids. The germline CDR1 and CDR2 sequences are MDHEN and SYDVKM. The ends were cut back, 11 bases at V and 6 bases at J, with 20 bases in the middle. CDR3 residues: CAGNRQGLSNEQFF. CDR3 DNA: TGTGCCGGAAACAGACAGGGACTTAGCAATGAGCAGTTCTTC.

The chain is built from TRBV19 and TRBJ1-6; D is ambiguous. The germline CDR1 and CDR2 sequences are LNHDA and SQIVND (reference sequence). The CDR3 extends over 13 amino acids. Deletions cut 10 bases from V and 3 bases from J, with 10 bases between. CDR3 region: CATGGLYNSPLHF. In DNA form, the CDR3 reads TGTGCCACCGGTGGGCTCTATAATTCACCCCTCCACTTT.

V is TRBV19 and J is TRBJ1-5; maybe TRBD1 (6 bases). The CDR3 sequence is 13 residues long. Germline V CDR1 and CDR2: LNHDA, SQIVND (reference sequence). V was trimmed by 6 bases and J by 6 bases, leaving 12 bases between them. CDR3 bases: TGTGCCAGTAGCCTGAACAGGGCTCAGCCCCAGCATTTT. It is translated as CASSLNRAQPQHF.

The chain combines TRBV24-1 with TRBJ2-1; the match to TRBD2 covers 12 bases. The CDR3 totals 17 residues. V lost 3 bases, J lost 1 base, and 3 bases stayed unmatched. In germline, CDR1 is KGHDR, CDR2 SFDVKD. In nucleotides, the CDR3 is TGTGCCACCAGTGATCCTAGCGGGGGGGAATCCTACAATGAGCAGTTCTTC. It encodes CATSDPSGGESYNEQFF.

This chain's CDR3 is CASRRKQGEGYTF. CDR3 nucleotides: TGTGCCAGCAGACGTAAACAGGGGGAGGGCTACACCTTC. This chain joins TRBV5-4 and TRBJ1-2; TRBD1 matches 8 bases. Germline V gene lookup returns CDR1 SGHNT and CDR2 YYREEE (reference sequence). Trimming took 5 bases from V and 8 from J; bases not matched to a gene: 8. This CDR3 is 13 amino acids long.

The genes are TRBV9 and TRBJ2-3, with 7 bases matching TRBD1. The CDR3 extends over 14 amino acids. V shed 0 bases, J shed 4 bases, and the junction held 2 bases outside the gene matches. Germline CDR1 reads SGDLS; CDR2 reads YYNGEE. As DNA, the CDR3 is TGTGCCAGCAGCGTAGGACAGGGAGCAGATACGCAGTATTTT. This codes for CASSVGQGADTQYF.

This chain uses TRBV21-1 with TRBJ1-1; TRBD1, the table's D call, was not compared with the DNA. TRBV21-1 is shown as a pseudogene. This CDR3 region has 14 residues. CDR3 DNA: TGTGCCAGCAGTGAGGAGACAGGAAACACTGAAGCTTTCTTT. This sequence encodes CASSEETGNTEAFF.

The V and J genes are TRBV10-2 and TRBJ2-5; the match to TRBD2 covers 10 bases. This CDR3 comprises 13 residues. J was trimmed by 7 bases and V by 2 bases; bases with no gene match: 1. CDR1 and CDR2 from the germline V gene are WSHSY and SAAADI. This CDR3 is CASSEQREGTQYF. The CDR3 nucleotides read TGCGCCAGCAGTGAGCAGCGGGAGGGGACCCAGTACTTC.

This clone was observed a few times. The chain carries TRBV27 and TRBJ2-2, with 8 bases matching TRBD1. Trimming took 7 bases from V and 3 from J; bases not matched to a gene: 4. This CDR3 region has 14 residues. Germline V gene sequence: CDR1 MNHEY, CDR2 SMNVEV (reference sequence). The CDR3 bases are TGTGCCAGCACCTCGACAGGGGACACCGGGGAGCTGTTTTTT. Encoded protein: CASTSTGDTGELFF.

The chain carries TRBV14 and TRBJ1-3, with D possibly TRBD1 on 6 matching bases. The CDR3 contains 17 residues. From germline, CDR1 is SGHDN and CDR2 FVKESK. V was trimmed by 4 bases and J by 3 bases, leaving 19 bases between them. The CDR3 sequence: CASSPVQGSRLGNTIYF. DNA for the CDR3: TGTGCCAGCAGCCCAGTACAGGGTTCCAGACTTGGAAACACCATATATTTT. The variable domain in full, with the rest retrieved from reference TRBV14 and TRBJ1-3, is EAGVTQFPSHSVIEKGQTVTLRCDPISGHDNLYWYRRVMGKEIKFLLHFVKESKQDESGMPNNRFLAERTGGTYSTLKVQPAELEDSGVYFCASSPVQGSRLGNTIYFGEGSWLTVV.

The chain recombines TRBV4-1 with TRBJ1-5; 9 bases align to TRBD1. The germline V gene has CDR1 MGHRA and CDR2 YSYEKL. With 0 bases clipped from V and 4 bases from J, the junction kept 4 bases outside the gene matches. The CDR3 length is 16 residues. CDR3 coding DNA: TGCGCCAGCAGCCAAGATCCGGGACAGGGAAATCAGCCCCAGCATTTT. Translation: CASSQDPGQGNQPQHF.

This clone was counted once. The chain carries TRBV5-1 and TRBJ2-7; no reliable D call. Trimming left V 0 bases short and J 1 base short, with 11 bases between. Germline loops: CDR1 SGHRS, CDR2 YFSETQ. CDR3 length: 15 amino acids. This chain's CDR3 is CASSLEASPSYEQYF. As DNA, the CDR3 is TGCGCCAGCAGCTTGGAGGCAAGCCCTTCCTACGAGCAGTACTTC.

The rearrangement uses TRBV30 and TRBJ1-4; no clear D gene. The CDR3 spans 13 residues. Trimming shortened V by 1 base and J by 5 bases, and 8 bases separated the two germline ends. Germline V gene data show CDR1 as GTSNPN and CDR2 as SVGIG (reference sequence). The CDR3 here is CAWSGGRNEKLFF. The CDR3 DNA sequence: TGTGCCTGGAGTGGCGGCAGGAATGAAAAACTGTTTTTT.

This chain links TRBV7-9 with TRBJ1-2, with D uncertain. Per the germline V gene, CDR1 is SEHNR and CDR2 is FQNEAQ (reference sequence). This CDR3 is built from 12 residues. With 7 bases removed from V and 2 bases from J, the gap between germline ends came to 8 bases. For the CDR3, the DNA is TGTGCCAGCACCCTTATGAACTATGGCTACACCTTC. It yields the protein CASTLMNYGYTF.

The chain employs TRBV30 and TRBJ2-5; unclear D gene. V was pared by 0 bases and J by 2 bases, with 10 bases between. Germline V lookup: CDR1 GTSNPN, CDR2 SVGIG (reference sequence). This CDR3 has 14 amino acids. In nucleotides, the CDR3 is TGTGCCTGGAGTGTAGGATCGAGACAAGAGACCCAGTACTTC. Translating it yields CAWSVGSRQETQYF. Full variable domain (missing parts from reference TRBV30 and TRBJ2-5): SQTIHQWPATLVQPVGSPLSLECTVEGTSNPNLYWYRQAAGRGLQLLFYSVGIGQISSEVPQNLSASRPQDRQFILSSKKLLLSDSGFYLCAWSVGSRQETQYFGPGTRLLVL.

In DNA form, the CDR3 reads TGTGCCAGCAGCTTACCCCGGACGGGGGCGACTGAAGCTTTCTTT. This codes for CASSLPRTGATEAFF. This sequence joins TRBV7-2 and TRBJ1-1, with D possibly TRBD1 on 6 matching bases. V was cut by 2 bases and J by 5 bases, with 15 bases left in between. Germline lookup yields CDR1 SGHTA and CDR2 FQGNSA. The CDR3 is 15 amino acids. The complete variable domain, with remaining parts taken from reference TRBV7-2 and TRBJ1-1, reads GAGVSQSPSNKVTEKGKDVELRCDPISGHTALYWYRQSLGQGLEFLIYFQGNSAPDKSGLPSDRFSAERTGGSVSTLTIQRTQQEDSAVYLCASSLPRTGATEAFFGQGTRLTVV.